A selection of T cell receptor beta chains follows, all from one sample in a study of T cell responses to AZD1222 COVID-19 vaccine. TCRdb keeps only in-frame clones here, not all; method: immunoSEQ multiplex PCR. The sample records some 120,000 clones, 85% to 90% being singletons. This material consisted of peripheral blood, taken on day 0 of AZD1222 vaccination. These receptors came from an adult in good health. Each CDR3 is given with its conserved first and last residue. Each record gives: clone size, D gene, V gene, J gene, CDR3 DNA, CDR3 protein. A D gene is named only where the DNA matches it firmly. Only some rows state a clone size, as once, few, many or a class for expanded clones.

>-|TRBD2|TRBV4-1|TRBJ2-2
TGCGCCAGCAGCCTAGGACTAGCTAGTGACGGGGAGCTGTTTTTT
CASSLGLASDGELFF
>-|-|TRBV3-1/TRBV3-2|TRBJ1-4
TGTGCCAGCAGCCAAGGGCCGGACAGCCGGCCAACTAATGAAAAACTGTTTTTT
CASSQGPDSRPTNEKLFF
>-|TRBD2|TRBV7-9|TRBJ2-7
TGTGCCAGCAGCCTCGGGGGAGCGGGGGAGCAGTACTTC
CASSLGGAGEQYF
>-|-|TRBV2|TRBJ1-1
TGTGCCAGCAGTGGGAGTCACACTGAAGCTTTCTTT
CASSGSHTEAFF
>-|TRBD1|TRBV11-2|TRBJ2-7
TGTGCCAGCAGCCTGGGACAGACCTACGAGCAGTACTTC
CASSLGQTYEQYF
>-|-|TRBV6-5|TRBJ2-7
TGTGCCAGCAGGAAGGGGCCAACCTACGAGCAGTACTTC
CASRKGPTYEQYF
>-|TRBD2|TRBV27|TRBJ2-7
TGTGCCAGCAGCGCCGGGACTACCCAAACCTACGAGCAGTACTTC
CASSAGTTQTYEQYF
>-|-|TRBV18|TRBJ1-5
TGTGCCAGCTCCTCGGGGAGGGATGGCAATCAGCCCCAGCATTTT
CASSSGRDGNQPQHF
>-|TRBD2|TRBV7-2|TRBJ2-1
TGTGCCAGCAGCCCATACGGCGGGAGCGTCTACAATGAGCAGTTCTTC
CASSPYGGSVYNEQFF
>-|TRBD1|TRBV28|TRBJ2-3
TGTGCCAGCAGTTCGGACCGGGACAGGGGCCTTAGCACAGATACGCAGTATTTT
CASSSDRDRGLSTDTQYF
>-|TRBD1|TRBV6-2/TRBV6-3|TRBJ1-1
TGTGCCAGCAGTTACCAGGGGGCAGTGGGCACTGAAGCTTTCTTT
CASSYQGAVGTEAFF
>-|-|TRBV12-5|TRBJ2-7
TGTGCTAGTGGCCATAGCTCCTACGAGCAGTACTTC
CASGHSSYEQYF
>-|-|TRBV15|TRBJ1-3
TGTGCCACCAGCAGAGTGCCAGGGGATGGAAACACCATATATTTT
CATSRVPGDGNTIYF
>-|-|TRBV11-2|TRBJ1-2
TGTGCCAGCAGCTTAGTAGGGCGGTGGAACTATGGCTACACCTTC
CASSLVGRWNYGYTF
>-|TRBD2|TRBV6-2/TRBV6-3|TRBJ2-1
TGTGCCAGCAGTTACTCACCCGCAGGACTAGCGGGAGGGTCTAATGAGCAGTTCTTC
CASSYSPAGLAGGSNEQFF
>once|-|TRBV30|TRBJ2-7
TGTGCCTGGAGTCCCGCCCCTCTGGCTAGAGAGCAGTACTTC
CAWSPAPLAREQYF
>-|-|TRBV28|TRBJ2-7
TGTGCCAGCAGCTTCTCTCTGGGCGGCTTGAGCTACGAGCAGTACTTC
CASSFSLGGLSYEQYF
>few|TRBD1|TRBV18|TRBJ1-5
TGTGCCAGCTCACCCGAGACAGGGGGCGGCAATCAGCCCCAGCATTTT
CASSPETGGGNQPQHF
>few|-|TRBV7-5|TRBJ1-2
TGTGTCAGAAGCTTACCCCGGCTCACCTTC
CVRSLPRLTF
>-|TRBD2|TRBV15|TRBJ2-3
TGTGCCACCAGCGCCGGCGCAAGCGGGAGGAGTAGGGGCCCGACAGATACGCAGTATTTT
CATSAGASGRSRGPTDTQYF
>-|TRBD1|TRBV2|TRBJ1-5
TGTGCCAGCAGTACCGGACAGGGGTATAGCAATCAGCCCCAGCATTTT
CASSTGQGYSNQPQHF
>-|-|TRBV19|TRBJ1-5
TGTGCCAGTAGTTTGGGGGTGTATAGCAATCAGCCCCAGCATTTT
CASSLGVYSNQPQHF
>-|-|TRBV19|TRBJ1-5
TGTGCCAGTAGTATATCAGAGGGGAAAAAGCCCCAGCATTTT
CASSISEGKKPQHF
>-|-|TRBV29-1|TRBJ2-7
TGCAGCGTCCTGGAGGGGGCAGGCGAGCAGTACTTC
CSVLEGAGEQYF
>-|-|TRBV28|TRBJ1-5
TGTGCCAGCAGTTTTACAGGGTCCGGGCAGCCCCAGCATTTT
CASSFTGSGQPQHF
>-|TRBD1|TRBV6-2/TRBV6-3|TRBJ2-7
TGTGCCAGCAGTGCCCGGGACAGGGAATCCTACGAGCAGTACTTC
CASSARDRESYEQYF
>-|-|TRBV7-2|TRBJ2-1
TGTGCCAGCAGCGAATATTATAACAATGAGCAGTTCTTC
CASSEYYNNEQFF
>-|TRBD1|TRBV19|TRBJ1-4
TGTGCCAGTAGTACGGGGACAGGGGGCGAAAAACTGTTTTTT
CASSTGTGGEKLFF
>-|-|TRBV10-2|TRBJ2-1
TGCGCCAGCAGTGACATTTACAATGAGCAGTTCTTC
CASSDIYNEQFF
>-|TRBD1|TRBV27|TRBJ2-2
TGTGCCAGCAGGCCGAGACAGGGTACTACCGGGGAGCTGTTTTTT
CASRPRQGTTGELFF
>-|TRBD2|TRBV2|TRBJ2-1
TGTGCCAGCAGTGAAGCTCGACTAGCGGGCAATGAGCAGTTCTTC
CASSEARLAGNEQFF
>-|TRBD1|TRBV27|TRBJ1-6
TGTGCCAGCAGTTTACAGGGGGCGAGTAATTCACCCCTCCACTTT
CASSLQGASNSPLHF
>-|-|TRBV6-5|TRBJ2-7
TGTGCCAGCAGCCCCGGACACGACTCCTACGAGCAGTACTTC
CASSPGHDSYEQYF
>-|-|TRBV10-3|TRBJ1-1
TGTGCCATCGGGCAGAGTTCTAGGAACACTGAAGCTTTCTTT
CAIGQSSRNTEAFF
>-|-|TRBV5-6|TRBJ1-2
TGTGCCAGCAGACACGCAGCCGGTGCGGACTATGGCTACACCTTC
CASRHAAGADYGYTF
>-|-|TRBV29-1|TRBJ2-1
TGCAGCGTTGATGGGCGGGATTTAAAGAGGGGTGAGCAGTTCTTC
CSVDGRDLKRGEQFF
>-|-|TRBV7-9|TRBJ1-5
TGTGCCAGCAGCCCCCCCGGCAACAATCAGCCCCAGCATTTT
CASSPPGNNQPQHF
>-|-|TRBV23-1|TRBJ2-7
TGCGCCAGCAGTCAAAGAAGCAGAACCTACGAGCAGTACTTC
CASSQRSRTYEQYF
>-|-|TRBV21-1|TRBJ1-2
TGTGCCAGCAGCAAAGGCAAGGGATTTACAGTAAGTGGCTACACCTTC
CASSKGKGFTVSGYTF
>-|TRBD1|TRBV24-1|TRBJ1-2
TGTGCCACCAGTGATCCCGGGACAGGCAACTATGGCTACACCTTC
CATSDPGTGNYGYTF
>-|-|TRBV5-4|TRBJ2-7
TGTGCCAGCAGCTTGGGGCCGGGGGAGCAGTACTTC
CASSLGPGEQYF
>-|TRBD1|TRBV7-6|TRBJ1-2
TGTGCCAGCAGCTCACCGGGGACAGGGTTCTATGGCTACACCTTC
CASSSPGTGFYGYTF
>once|TRBD2|TRBV5-1|TRBJ2-2
TGCGCCAGCAGCACCCGCCCTAGCGGGGGGGCCAACACCGGGGAGCTGTTTTTT
CASSTRPSGGANTGELFF
>-|-|TRBV5-1|TRBJ1-5
TGCGCCAGCAGCTTGGGACCAAATCAGCCCCAGCATTTT
CASSLGPNQPQHF
>-|-|TRBV7-2|TRBJ1-1
TGTGCCAGCAGCGTCGCCGGACGGGAGAACACTGAAGCTTTCTTT
CASSVAGRENTEAFF
>-|-|TRBV19|TRBJ1-1
TGTGCCAGTAGTATTCGGCCCAAGGTAGGGAACACTGAAGCTTTCTTT
CASSIRPKVGNTEAFF
>-|-|TRBV9|TRBJ2-3
TGTGCCAGCAGTACAGGGATCTCAGATACGCAGTATTTT
CASSTGISDTQYF
>-|TRBD1|TRBV28|TRBJ2-7
TGTGCCAGCAGGAGACCCGAGACAGGGGTAGAGTACTTC
CASRRPETGVEYF
>-|-|TRBV2|TRBJ2-2
TGTGCCAGCATTGGTTCGTCGCTGGGGACCGGGGAGCTGTTTTTT
CASIGSSLGTGELFF
>once|TRBD1|TRBV6-5|TRBJ2-3
TGTGCCAGCAGTCTAGGGGGCGCAAATACGCAGTATTTT
CASSLGGANTQYF
>once|-|TRBV27|TRBJ1-2
TGTGCCAGCAGTTTATTCTACAGGGAATATGGCTACACCTTC
CASSLFYREYGYTF
>-|-|TRBV10-1|TRBJ2-7
TGCGCCAGCAGTGGCGGAGGCAGGCCCTACGAGCAGTACTTC
CASSGGGRPYEQYF
>-|TRBD1|TRBV18|TRBJ1-1
TGTGCCAGCTCACCCCCAGGACAGGGGGATTTGGAAGCTTTCTTT
CASSPPGQGDLEAFF
>-|TRBD1|TRBV6-5|TRBJ1-2
TGTGCCAGCAGTCCCCGGGACAGCAGATATGGCTACACCTTC
CASSPRDSRYGYTF
>-|-|TRBV5-1|TRBJ2-7
TGCGCCAGCAGCTTGGAGGGTCGTCTAGCCCACGAGCAGTACTTC
CASSLEGRLAHEQYF
>-|-|TRBV5-1|TRBJ2-2
TGCGCCAGCAGAGAGTCACTGGGGAGTTCAGGGGAGCTGTTTTTT
CASRESLGSSGELFF
>-|TRBD1|TRBV19|TRBJ1-5
TGTGCCAGTAGTGTGACAGGGTATAGCAATCAGCCCCAGCATTTT
CASSVTGYSNQPQHF
>-|-|TRBV28|TRBJ1-2
TGTGCCAGCAGTCCGTCGGACATAGCTAACTATGGCTACACCTTC
CASSPSDIANYGYTF